The entry below gives a single TCR beta chain sequence along with its context. What it binds is unknown. This CDR3 has 14 residues. Per the germline V gene, CDR1 is SGHAT and CDR2 is FQDESV (reference sequence). V was clipped by 1 base and J by 1 base, with 7 bases between them. The PCR had 60 Vbeta and 13 Jbeta primers. Sequencing used immunoSEQ multiplex PCR; TCRdb keeps in-frame clones, though not all of them. The table includes around 100,000 clones, 55% to 75% detected once. The data were taken from a study of cytomegalovirus exposure and HLA in healthy donors. Findings and caveats of the study: In a later analysis, at a false discovery rate of 0.05, approximately 16,000 TCR beta sequences were associated with HLA alleles.

The chain is built from TRBV11-1 and TRBJ1-1, with D hard to call. Sequences were obtained from PBMCs. The TCR sequence derives from a man younger than 40 in good health and CMV-seropositive. DNA of the CDR3: TGTGCCAGCAGCTTAGGGGGAGGGAACACTGAAGCTTTCTTT. This encodes CASSLGGGNTEAFF.